This TCR beta chain emerged from a study of molecular identifiers for immune sequencing clone quantification. V lost 4 bases and J 7 bases, leaving 11 bases between the germline ends. The CDR3 consists of 13 residues. CDR1 is SGHRS and CDR2 is YFSETQ in the germline V gene. Naive CD8 libraries were made from roughly 20,000 to 1,000,000 sorted cells, and they used 10%, 30% or 50% RNA. TCRdb reanalysed the PCR reads using MiXCR and keeps one entry per CDR3 protein. This sample yields 490,000 or so distinct CDR3 sequences, of which 20% to 25% are seen a single time; roughly 0.81% belongs to the top ten. As concerns this clonotype: Since a much larger clone is just one base distant, this may be a read error.

The sequence was obtained from a human donor in good health. Some libraries in this study had Jurkat cell RNA spiked in. The gene calls are TRBV5-1 and TRBJ2-2; no definite D call. The sequenced sample consisted of naive CD8+ T cells from blood, with Jurkat cell RNA spiked in. Subset denoted: FACS-sorted CD8+CD4-CCR7+CD45RA+ naive T cells. The CDR3: CASSDNRSGELFF. CDR3 nucleotide sequence: TGCGCCAGCAGCGACAACAGAAGCGGGGAGCTGTTTTTT. The variable domain in full, completed from reference TRBV5-1 and TRBJ2-2, reads KAGVTQTPRYLIKTRGQQVTLSCSPISGHRSVSWYQQTPGQGLQFLFEYFSETQRNKGNFPGRFSGRQFSNSRSEMNVSTLELGDSALYLCASSDNRSGELFFGEGSRLTVL.